This T cell receptor beta chain was sequenced during a study of blood T cells in healthy people across ages. Background on the study: When template switching was applied, about one barcoded beta molecule was captured per two T cells.

Russia was home to the donors, healthy Caucasian individuals aged about 6 to 90. Sample-barcoded 5' priming and a J-beta primer mix drove a second PCR of about 6 to 11 cycles. TCRdb reprocessed the 5' RACE reads with MiXCR, giving one entry per CDR3 protein. The table lists 1,500,000 or so distinct CDR3 sequences, approximately 43% of them singletons. This TCR derives from a woman aged 18-35 years in good health. Source material: blood.

CDR3 sequence (DNA): TGTGCCAGCAGCTCGGGACTAGCCGCAGGCGGTACTTTGAACGAGCAGTACTTC. Its protein product is CASSSGLAAGGTLNEQYF. V usage is TRBV11-2 and J usage is TRBJ2-7; 9 bases map to TRBD2. The junction had 18 bases not matched to a gene; V was cut back by 4 bases and J by 5 bases. Germline CDR1 and CDR2: SGHAT and FQNNGV. The CDR3 contains 18 residues.